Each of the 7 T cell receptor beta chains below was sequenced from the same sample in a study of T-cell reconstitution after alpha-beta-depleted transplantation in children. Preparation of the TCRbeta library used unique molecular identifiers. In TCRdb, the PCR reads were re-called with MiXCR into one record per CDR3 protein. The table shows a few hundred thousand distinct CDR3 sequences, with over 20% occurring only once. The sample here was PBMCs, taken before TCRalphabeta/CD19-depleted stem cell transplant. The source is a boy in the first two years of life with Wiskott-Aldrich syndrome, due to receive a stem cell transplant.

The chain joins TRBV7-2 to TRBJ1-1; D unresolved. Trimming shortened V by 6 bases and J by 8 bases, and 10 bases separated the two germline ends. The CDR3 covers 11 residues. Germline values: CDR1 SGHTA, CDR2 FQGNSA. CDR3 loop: CASSFRGEAFF. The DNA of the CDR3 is TGTGCCAGCAGTTTTCGGGGAGAAGCTTTCTTT.

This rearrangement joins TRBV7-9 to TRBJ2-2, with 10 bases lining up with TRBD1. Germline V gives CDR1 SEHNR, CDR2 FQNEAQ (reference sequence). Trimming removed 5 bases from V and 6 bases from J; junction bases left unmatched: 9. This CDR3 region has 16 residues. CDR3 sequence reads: CASSRRQGAVPGELFF. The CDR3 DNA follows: TGTGCCAGCAGCCGCCGACAGGGGGCCGTCCCCGGGGAGCTGTTTTTT.

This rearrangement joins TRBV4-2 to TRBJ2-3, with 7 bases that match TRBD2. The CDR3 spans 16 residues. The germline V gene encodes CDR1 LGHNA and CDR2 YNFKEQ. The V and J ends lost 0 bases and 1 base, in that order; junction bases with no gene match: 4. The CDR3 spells CASSQETGGGTDTQYF. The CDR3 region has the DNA TGTGCCAGCAGCCAAGAAACGGGAGGAGGCACAGATACGCAGTATTTT.

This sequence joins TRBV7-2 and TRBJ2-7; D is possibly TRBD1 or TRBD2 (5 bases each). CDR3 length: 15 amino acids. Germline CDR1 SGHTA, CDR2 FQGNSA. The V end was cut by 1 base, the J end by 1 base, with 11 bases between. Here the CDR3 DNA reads TGTGCCAGCAGCTTAGTACAGAGGGGATCCTACGAGCAGTACTTC. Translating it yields CASSLVQRGSYEQYF.

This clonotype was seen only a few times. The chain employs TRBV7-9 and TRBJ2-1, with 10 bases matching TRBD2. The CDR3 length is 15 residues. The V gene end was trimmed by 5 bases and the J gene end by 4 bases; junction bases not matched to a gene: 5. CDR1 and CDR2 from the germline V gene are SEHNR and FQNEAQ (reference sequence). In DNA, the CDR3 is TGTGCCAGCAGCCCCGGGACTAGCGTTTACAATGAGCAGTTCTTC. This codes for CASSPGTSVYNEQFF. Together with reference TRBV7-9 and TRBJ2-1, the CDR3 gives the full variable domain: DTGVSQNPRHKITKRGQNVTFRCDPISEHNRLYWYRQTLGQGPEFLTYFQNEAQLEKSRLLSDRFSAERPKGSFSTLEIQRTEQGDSAMYLCASSPGTSVYNEQFFGPGTRLTVL.

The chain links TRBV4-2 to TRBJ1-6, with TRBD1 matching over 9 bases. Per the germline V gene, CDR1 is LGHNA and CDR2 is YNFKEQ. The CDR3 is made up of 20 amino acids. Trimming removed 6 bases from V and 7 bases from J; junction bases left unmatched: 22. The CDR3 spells CASSPKPGQGSARGNSPLHF. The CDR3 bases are TGTGCCAGCAGTCCAAAGCCGGGACAGGGATCCGCACGGGGGAATTCACCCCTCCACTTT.

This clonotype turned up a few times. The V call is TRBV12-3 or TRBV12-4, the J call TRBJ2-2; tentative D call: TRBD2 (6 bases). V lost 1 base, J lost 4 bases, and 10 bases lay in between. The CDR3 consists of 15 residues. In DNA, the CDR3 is TGTGCCAGCAGTTTAGTTGGAGGGCTCACCGGGGAGCTGTTTTTT. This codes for CASSLVGGLTGELFF.